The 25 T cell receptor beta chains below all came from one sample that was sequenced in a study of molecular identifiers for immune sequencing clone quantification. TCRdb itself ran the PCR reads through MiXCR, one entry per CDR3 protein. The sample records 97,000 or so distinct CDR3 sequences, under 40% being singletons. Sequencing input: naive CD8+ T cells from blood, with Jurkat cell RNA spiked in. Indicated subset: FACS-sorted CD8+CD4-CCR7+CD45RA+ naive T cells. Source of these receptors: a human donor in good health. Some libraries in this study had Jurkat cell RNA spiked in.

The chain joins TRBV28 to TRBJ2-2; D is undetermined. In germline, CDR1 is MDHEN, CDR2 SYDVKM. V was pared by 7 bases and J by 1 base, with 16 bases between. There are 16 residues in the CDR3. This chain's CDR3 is CASISSEPGNTGELFF. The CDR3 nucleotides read TGTGCCAGCATATCAAGCGAACCCGGGAACACCGGGGAGCTGTTTTTT.

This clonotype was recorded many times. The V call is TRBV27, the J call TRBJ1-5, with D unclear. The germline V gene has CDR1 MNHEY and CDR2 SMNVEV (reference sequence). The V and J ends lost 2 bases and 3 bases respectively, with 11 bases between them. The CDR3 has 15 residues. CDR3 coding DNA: TGTGCCAGCAGTTTAAGCGGACGAAACAATCAGCCCCAGCATTTT. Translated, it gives CASSLSGRNNQPQHF.

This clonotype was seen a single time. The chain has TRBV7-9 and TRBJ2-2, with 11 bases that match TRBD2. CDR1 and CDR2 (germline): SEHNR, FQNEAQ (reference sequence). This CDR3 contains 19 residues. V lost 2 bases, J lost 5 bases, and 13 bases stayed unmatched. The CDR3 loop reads CASSLHGTSGRSRTGELFF. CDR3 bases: TGTGCCAGCAGCTTACACGGGACTAGCGGAAGGTCCCGTACCGGGGAGCTGTTTTTT.

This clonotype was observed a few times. CDR3 sequence (DNA): TGTGCCAGCAGCTTGACAGGGTCTGGAGAGCAGTACTTC. Translating it yields CASSLTGSGEQYF. V usage is TRBV7-3 and J usage is TRBJ2-7, with TRBD1 identical over 7 bases. There are 13 residues in the CDR3. V gave up 3 bases and J gave up 7 bases; unmatched junction bases: 6. Germline V lookup: CDR1 SGHTA, CDR2 FQGTGA. The whole variable domain, remainder taken from reference TRBV7-3 and TRBJ2-7, is GAGVSQTPSNKVTEKGKYVELRCDPISGHTALYWYRQSLGQGPEFLIYFQGTGAADDSGLPNDRFFAVRPEGSVSTLKIQRTERGDSAVYLCASSLTGSGEQYFGPGTRLTVT.

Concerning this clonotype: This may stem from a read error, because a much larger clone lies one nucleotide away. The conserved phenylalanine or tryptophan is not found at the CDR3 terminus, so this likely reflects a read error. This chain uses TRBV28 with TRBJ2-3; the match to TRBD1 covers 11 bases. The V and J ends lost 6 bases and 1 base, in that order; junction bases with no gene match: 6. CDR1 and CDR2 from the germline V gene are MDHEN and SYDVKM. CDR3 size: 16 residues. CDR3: CASSSPGQGGTDTQYL. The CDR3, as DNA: TGTGCCAGCAGCAGTCCGGGACAGGGGGGCACAGATACGCAGTATCTT.

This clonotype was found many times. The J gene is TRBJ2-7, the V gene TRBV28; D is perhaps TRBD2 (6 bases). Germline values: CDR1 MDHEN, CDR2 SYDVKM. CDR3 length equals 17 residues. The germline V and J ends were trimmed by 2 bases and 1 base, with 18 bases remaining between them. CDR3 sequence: CASSLPEPGTQSYEQYF. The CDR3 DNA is TGTGCCAGCAGTTTACCCGAACCCGGGACTCAATCCTACGAGCAGTACTTC.

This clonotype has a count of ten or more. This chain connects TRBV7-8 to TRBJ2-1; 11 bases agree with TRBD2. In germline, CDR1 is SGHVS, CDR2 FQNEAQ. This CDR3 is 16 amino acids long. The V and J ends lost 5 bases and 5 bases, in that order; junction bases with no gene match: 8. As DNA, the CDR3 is TGTGCCAGCAGCCCCCCCCTAGCGGGAGGTCACAATGAGCAGTTCTTC. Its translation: CASSPPLAGGHNEQFF.

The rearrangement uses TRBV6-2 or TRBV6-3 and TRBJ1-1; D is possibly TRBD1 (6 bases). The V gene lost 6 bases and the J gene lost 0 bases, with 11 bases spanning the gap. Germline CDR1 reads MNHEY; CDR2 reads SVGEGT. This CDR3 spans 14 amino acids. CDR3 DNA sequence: TGTGCCAGCAGCGGGGGACACATGAACACTGAAGCTTTCTTT. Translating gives CASSGGHMNTEAFF.

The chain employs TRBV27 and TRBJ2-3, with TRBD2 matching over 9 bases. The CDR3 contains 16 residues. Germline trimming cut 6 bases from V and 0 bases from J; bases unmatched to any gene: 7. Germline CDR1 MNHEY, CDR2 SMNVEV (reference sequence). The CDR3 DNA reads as TGTGCCAGCAGATCTCCAAGCGGGGGGAGCACAGATACGCAGTATTTT. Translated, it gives CASRSPSGGSTDTQYF.

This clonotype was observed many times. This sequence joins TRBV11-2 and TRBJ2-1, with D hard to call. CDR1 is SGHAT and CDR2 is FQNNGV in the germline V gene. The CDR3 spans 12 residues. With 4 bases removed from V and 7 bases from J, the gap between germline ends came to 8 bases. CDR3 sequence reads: CASSSASNEQFF. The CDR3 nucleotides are TGTGCCAGCAGCTCAGCTAGTAATGAGCAGTTCTTC.

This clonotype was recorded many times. The chain's CDR3 is CASSWTGTGETQYF. CDR3 nucleotides: TGTGCCAGCAGCTGGACCGGGACTGGAGAGACCCAGTACTTC. The gene calls are TRBV5-5 and TRBJ2-5; D might be TRBD2 (6 bases). The germline V and J ends were trimmed by 3 bases and 4 bases, with 13 bases remaining between them. This CDR3 spans 14 amino acids. From germline, CDR1 is SGHKS and CDR2 YYEKEE (reference sequence).

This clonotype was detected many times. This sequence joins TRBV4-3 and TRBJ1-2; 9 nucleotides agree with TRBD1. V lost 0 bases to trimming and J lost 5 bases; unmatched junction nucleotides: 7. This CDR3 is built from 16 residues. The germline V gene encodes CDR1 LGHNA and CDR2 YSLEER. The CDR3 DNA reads TGCGCCAGCAGCCAAGAGGGGACAGGGTCGCGATATGGCTACACCTTC. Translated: CASSQEGTGSRYGYTF.

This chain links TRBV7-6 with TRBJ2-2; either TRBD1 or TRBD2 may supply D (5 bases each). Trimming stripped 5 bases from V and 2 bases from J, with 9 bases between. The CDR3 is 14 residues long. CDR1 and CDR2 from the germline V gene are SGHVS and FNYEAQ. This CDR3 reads CASSLRDNTGELFF. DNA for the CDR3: TGTGCCAGCAGCCTCCGGGACAACACCGGGGAGCTGTTTTTT.

The CDR3 reads CASSLVGGIGIQYF. The CDR3 DNA sequence: TGTGCCAGCAGCTTGGTCGGGGGAATCGGCATTCAGTACTTC. The gene calls are TRBV5-5 and TRBJ2-4; D might be TRBD2 (6 bases). Per the germline V gene, CDR1 is SGHKS and CDR2 is YYEKEE (reference sequence). Deletions cut 0 bases from V and 9 bases from J, with 13 bases between. The CDR3 length is 14 residues.

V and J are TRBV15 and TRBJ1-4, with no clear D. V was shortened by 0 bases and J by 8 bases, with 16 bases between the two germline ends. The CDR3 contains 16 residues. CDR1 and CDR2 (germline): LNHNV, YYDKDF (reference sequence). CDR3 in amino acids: CATSRDGVGLKEKLFF. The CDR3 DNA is TGTGCCACCAGCAGAGACGGGGTGGGCCTTAAAGAAAAACTGTTTTTT.

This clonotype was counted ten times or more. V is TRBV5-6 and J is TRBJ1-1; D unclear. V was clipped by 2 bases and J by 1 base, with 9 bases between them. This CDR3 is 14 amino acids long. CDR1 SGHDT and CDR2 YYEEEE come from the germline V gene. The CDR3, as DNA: TGTGCCAGCAGCTTTGGCAGTCCGAACACTGAAGCTTTCTTT. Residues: CASSFGSPNTEAFF.

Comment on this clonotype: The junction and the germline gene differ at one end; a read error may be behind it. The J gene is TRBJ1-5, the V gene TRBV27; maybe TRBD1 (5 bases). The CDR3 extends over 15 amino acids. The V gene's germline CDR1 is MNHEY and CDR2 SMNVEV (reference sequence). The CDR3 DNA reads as TGTGCCAGCAGTTTAGGGCAGGGTGCAAATCTGCCCCAGCATTTT. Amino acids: CASSLGQGANLPQHF.

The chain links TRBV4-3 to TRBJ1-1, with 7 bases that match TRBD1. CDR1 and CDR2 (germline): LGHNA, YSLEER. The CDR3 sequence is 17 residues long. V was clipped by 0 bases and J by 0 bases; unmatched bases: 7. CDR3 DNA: TGCGCCAGCAGCCAAGATTTGACAGGGACCCTGAACACTGAAGCTTTCTTT. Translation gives CASSQDLTGTLNTEAFF.

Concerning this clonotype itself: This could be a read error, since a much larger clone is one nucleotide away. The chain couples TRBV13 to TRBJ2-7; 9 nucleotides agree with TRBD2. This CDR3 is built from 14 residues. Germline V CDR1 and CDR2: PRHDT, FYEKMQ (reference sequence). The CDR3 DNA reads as TGTGCCATCAGCTCTGGGACTAGCTCCCACGAGCAGTACTTC. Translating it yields CAISSGTSSHEQYF.

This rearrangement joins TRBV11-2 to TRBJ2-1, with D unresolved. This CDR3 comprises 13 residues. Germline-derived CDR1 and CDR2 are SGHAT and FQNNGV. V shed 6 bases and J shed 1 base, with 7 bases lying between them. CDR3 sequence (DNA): TGTGCCAGCAGAGACGGTTCCTACAATGAGCAGTTCTTC. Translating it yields CASRDGSYNEQFF.

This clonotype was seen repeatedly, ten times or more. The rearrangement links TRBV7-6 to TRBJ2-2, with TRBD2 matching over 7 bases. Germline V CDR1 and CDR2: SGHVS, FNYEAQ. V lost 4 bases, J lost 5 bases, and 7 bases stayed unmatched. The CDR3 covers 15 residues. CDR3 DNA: TGTGCCAGCAGCTCGACTAGCCGGGCAACCGGGGAGCTGTTTTTT. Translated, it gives CASSSTSRATGELFF.

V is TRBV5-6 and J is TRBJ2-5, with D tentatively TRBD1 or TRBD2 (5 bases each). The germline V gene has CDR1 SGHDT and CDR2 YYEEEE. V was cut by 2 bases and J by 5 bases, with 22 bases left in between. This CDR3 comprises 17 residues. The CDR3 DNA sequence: TGTGCCAGCAGCTTTAGTCCCTCAGGGCTGAGGGCGGAGACCCAGTACTTC. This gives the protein CASSFSPSGLRAETQYF.

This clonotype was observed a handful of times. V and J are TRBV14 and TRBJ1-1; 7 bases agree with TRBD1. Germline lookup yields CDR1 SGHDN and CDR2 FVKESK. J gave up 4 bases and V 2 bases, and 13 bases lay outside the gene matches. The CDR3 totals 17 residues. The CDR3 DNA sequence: TGTGCCAGCAGCCAAAACACAGGGGCCGGAGGTAGCACTGAAGCTTTCTTT. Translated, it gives CASSQNTGAGGSTEAFF. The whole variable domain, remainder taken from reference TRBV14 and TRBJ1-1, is EAGVTQFPSHSVIEKGQTVTLRCDPISGHDNLYWYRRVMGKEIKFLLHFVKESKQDESGMPNNRFLAERTGGTYSTLKVQPAELEDSGVYFCASSQNTGAGGSTEAFFGQGTRLTVV.

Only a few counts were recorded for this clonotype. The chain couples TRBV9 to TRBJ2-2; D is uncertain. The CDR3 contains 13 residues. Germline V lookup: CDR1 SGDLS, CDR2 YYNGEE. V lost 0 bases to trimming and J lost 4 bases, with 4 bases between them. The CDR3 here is CASSVDVTGELFF. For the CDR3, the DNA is TGTGCCAGCAGCGTAGATGTCACCGGGGAGCTGTTTTTT.

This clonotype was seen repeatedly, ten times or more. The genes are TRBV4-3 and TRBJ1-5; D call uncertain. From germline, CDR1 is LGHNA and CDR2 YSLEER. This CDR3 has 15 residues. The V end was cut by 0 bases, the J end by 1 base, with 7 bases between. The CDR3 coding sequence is TGCGCCAGCAGCCAAGATAGATCGAGCAATCAGCCCCAGCATTTT. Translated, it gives CASSQDRSSNQPQHF.